Listed below are T cell receptor beta chains from one sample, sequenced in a study of response to subunit inactivated influenza vaccine. Using its own MiXCR run on the RT-PCR reads, TCRdb lists one record per CDR3 protein. This table has 300,000 to 350,000 distinct CDR3 sequences, 20% to 25% appearing once. Source: PBMCs from blood, taken about 20 months after vaccination. The origin of the receptors is a man aged 50 to 75 who received an inactivated influenza vaccine. Both conserved end residues are part of each CDR3.

V gene: TRBV29-1; CDR3 protein: CSVEMRLAGQAEQFF
V gene: TRBV4-3; CDR3 protein: CASSQDYLTGNYGYTF
V gene: TRBV11-2; CDR3 protein: CASSQARNTGELFF
V gene: TRBV15; CDR3 protein: CATSRGGGTNTEAFF
V gene: TRBV12-3/TRBV12-4; CDR3 protein: CASSPTTIRNEKLFF
V gene: TRBV12-3/TRBV12-4; CDR3 protein: CASSPALGRSGYGYTF
V gene: TRBV20-1; CDR3 protein: CSVKGESGVNQPQHF
V gene: TRBV7-9; CDR3 protein: CASSSVGDGYTF
V gene: TRBV11-2; CDR3 protein: CASSLVVGNTEAFF
V gene: TRBV27; CDR3 protein: CASSLSNPSGISTDTQYF
V gene: TRBV20-1; CDR3 protein: CSAEQGATEAFF
V gene: TRBV15; CDR3 protein: CATSSWGQAGQPQHF
V gene: TRBV7-8; CDR3 protein: CASSLQARVSGANVLTF
V gene: TRBV29-1; CDR3 protein: CTAGLPEQFF
V gene: TRBV27; CDR3 protein: CASSFKISGTQYF
V gene: TRBV20-1; CDR3 protein: CSARDFGDPGNEQFF
V gene: TRBV4-3; CDR3 protein: CASSYGGSGLNTEAFF
V gene: TRBV27; CDR3 protein: CASSLGGQGLNEQYF
V gene: TRBV30; CDR3 protein: CAWSVLGQGADTKYF
V gene: TRBV20-1; CDR3 protein: CSARDVSGQETQYF
V gene: TRBV7-9; CDR3 protein: CASSRDGGQDTQYF
V gene: TRBV5-1; CDR3 protein: CASSSTSGQETQYF
V gene: TRBV28; CDR3 protein: CASSSDWENTGELFF
V gene: TRBV4-3; CDR3 protein: CASSQDTWTYGYTF
V gene: TRBV5-1; CDR3 protein: CASSFEGGYNEQFF